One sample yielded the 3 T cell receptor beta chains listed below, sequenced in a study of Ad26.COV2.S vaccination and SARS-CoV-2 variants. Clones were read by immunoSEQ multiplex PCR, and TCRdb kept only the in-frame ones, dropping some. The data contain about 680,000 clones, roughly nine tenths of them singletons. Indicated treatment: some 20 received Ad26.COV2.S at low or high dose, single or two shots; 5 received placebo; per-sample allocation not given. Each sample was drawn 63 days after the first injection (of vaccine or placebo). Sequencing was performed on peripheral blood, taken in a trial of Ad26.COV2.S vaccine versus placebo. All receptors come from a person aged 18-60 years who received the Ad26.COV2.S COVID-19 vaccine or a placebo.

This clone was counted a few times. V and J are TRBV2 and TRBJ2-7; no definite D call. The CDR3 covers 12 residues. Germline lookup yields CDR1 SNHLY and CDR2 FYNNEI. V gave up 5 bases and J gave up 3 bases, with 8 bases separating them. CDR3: CASSPKGYEQYF. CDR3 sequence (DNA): TGTGCCAGCAGTCCGAAGGGCTACGAGCAGTACTTC.

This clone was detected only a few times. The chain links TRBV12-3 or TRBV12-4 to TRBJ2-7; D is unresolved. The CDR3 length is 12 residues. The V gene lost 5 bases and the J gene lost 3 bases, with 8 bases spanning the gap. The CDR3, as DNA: TGTGCCAGCAGTCCGACACACTACGAGCAGTACTTC. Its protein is CASSPTHYEQYF.

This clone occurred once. The CDR3 nucleotides read TGTGCCAGCAGCTTGACAGGGGAAAAACTGTTTTTT. It is translated as CASSLTGEKLFF. V usage is TRBV7-9 and J usage is TRBJ1-4; 7 nucleotides align to TRBD1. Trimming removed 3 bases from V and 8 bases from J; junction bases left unmatched: 0. Per germline, CDR1 SEHNR and CDR2 FQNEAQ (reference sequence). This CDR3 region has 12 residues.